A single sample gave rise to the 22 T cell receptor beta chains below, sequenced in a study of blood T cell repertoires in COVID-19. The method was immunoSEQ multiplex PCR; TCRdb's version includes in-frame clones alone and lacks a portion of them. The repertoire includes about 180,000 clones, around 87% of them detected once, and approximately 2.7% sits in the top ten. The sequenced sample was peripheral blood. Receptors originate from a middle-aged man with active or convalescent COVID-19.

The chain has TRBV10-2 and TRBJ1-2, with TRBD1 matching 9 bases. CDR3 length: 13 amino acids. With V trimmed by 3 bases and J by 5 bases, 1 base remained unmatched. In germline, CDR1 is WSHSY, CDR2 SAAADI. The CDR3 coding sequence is TGCGCCAGCAGTGAAGGACAGGGGTATGGCTACACCTTC. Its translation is CASSEGQGYGYTF.

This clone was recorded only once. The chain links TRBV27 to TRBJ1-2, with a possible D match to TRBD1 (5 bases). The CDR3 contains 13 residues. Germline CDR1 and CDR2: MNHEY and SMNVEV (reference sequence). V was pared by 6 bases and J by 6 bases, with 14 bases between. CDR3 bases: TGTGCCAGCAGCTCTACAGGATTCAATGGCTACACCTTC. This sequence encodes CASSSTGFNGYTF.

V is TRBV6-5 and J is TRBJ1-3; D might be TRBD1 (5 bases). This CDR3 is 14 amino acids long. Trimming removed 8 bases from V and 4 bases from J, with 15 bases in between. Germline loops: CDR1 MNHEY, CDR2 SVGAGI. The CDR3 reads CASQGQGSGNTIYF. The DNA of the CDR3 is TGTGCCAGCCAAGGGCAGGGCTCAGGAAACACCATATATTTT.

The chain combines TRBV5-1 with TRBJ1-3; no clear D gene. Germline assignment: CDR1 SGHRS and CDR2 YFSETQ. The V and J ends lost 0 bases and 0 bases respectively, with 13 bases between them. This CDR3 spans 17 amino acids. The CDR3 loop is CASSLALGSSSGNTIYF. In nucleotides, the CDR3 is TGCGCCAGCAGCTTGGCCTTAGGGAGTAGCTCTGGAAACACCATATATTTT. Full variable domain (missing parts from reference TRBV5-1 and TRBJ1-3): KAGVTQTPRYLIKTRGQQVTLSCSPISGHRSVSWYQQTPGQGLQFLFEYFSETQRNKGNFPGRFSGRQFSNSRSEMNVSTLELGDSALYLCASSLALGSSSGNTIYFGEGSWLTVV.

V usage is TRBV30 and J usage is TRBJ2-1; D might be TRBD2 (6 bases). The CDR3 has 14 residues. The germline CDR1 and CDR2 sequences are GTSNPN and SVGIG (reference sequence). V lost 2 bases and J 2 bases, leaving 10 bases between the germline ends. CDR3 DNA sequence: TGTGCCTGGAGTTTCTGGGAGGCCTACAATGAGCAGTTCTTC. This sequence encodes CAWSFWEAYNEQFF.

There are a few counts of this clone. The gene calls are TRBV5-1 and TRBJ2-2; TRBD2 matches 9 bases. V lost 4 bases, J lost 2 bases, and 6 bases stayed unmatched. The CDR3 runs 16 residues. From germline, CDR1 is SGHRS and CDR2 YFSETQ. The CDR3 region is CASSPGTSSNTGELFF. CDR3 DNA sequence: TGCGCCAGCAGCCCCGGGACTAGCTCTAACACCGGGGAGCTGTTTTTT.

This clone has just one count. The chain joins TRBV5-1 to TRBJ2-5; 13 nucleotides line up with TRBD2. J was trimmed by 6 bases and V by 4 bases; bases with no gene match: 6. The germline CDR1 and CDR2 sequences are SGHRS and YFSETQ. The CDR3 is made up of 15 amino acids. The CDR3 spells CASSPRTSGGQTQYF. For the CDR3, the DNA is TGCGCCAGCAGCCCCCGGACTAGCGGGGGACAGACCCAGTACTTC.

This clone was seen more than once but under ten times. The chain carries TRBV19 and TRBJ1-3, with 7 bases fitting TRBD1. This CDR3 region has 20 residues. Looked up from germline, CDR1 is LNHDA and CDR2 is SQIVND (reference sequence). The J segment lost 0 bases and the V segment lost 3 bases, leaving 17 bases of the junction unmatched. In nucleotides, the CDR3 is TGTGCCAGTAGTATCGCATGGGGACAGTCAGATCTACTCTCTGGAAACACCATATATTTT. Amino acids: CASSIAWGQSDLLSGNTIYF. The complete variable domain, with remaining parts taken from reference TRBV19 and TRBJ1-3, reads DGGITQSPKYLFRKEGQNVTLSCEQNLNHDAMYWYRQDPGQGLRLIYYSQIVNDFQKGDIAEGYSVSREKKESFPLTVTSAQKNPTAFYLCASSIAWGQSDLLSGNTIYFGEGSWLTVV.

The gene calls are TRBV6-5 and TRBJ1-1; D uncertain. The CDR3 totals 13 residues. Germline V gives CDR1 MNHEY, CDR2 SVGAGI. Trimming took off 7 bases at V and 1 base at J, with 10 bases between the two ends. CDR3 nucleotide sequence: TGTGCCAGCATAACGGGAGGGAACACTGAAGCTTTCTTT. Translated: CASITGGNTEAFF.

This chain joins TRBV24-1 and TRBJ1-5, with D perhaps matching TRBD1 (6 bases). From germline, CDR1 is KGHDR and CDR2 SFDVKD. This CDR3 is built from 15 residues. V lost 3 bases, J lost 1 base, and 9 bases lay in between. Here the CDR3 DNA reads TGTGCCACCAGTGATGCAGGGGTGAGCAATCAGCCCCAGCATTTT. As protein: CATSDAGVSNQPQHF.

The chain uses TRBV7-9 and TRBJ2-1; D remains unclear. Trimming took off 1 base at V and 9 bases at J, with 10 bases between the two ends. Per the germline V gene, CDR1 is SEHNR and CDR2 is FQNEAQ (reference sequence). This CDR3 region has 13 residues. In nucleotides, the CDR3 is TGTGCCAGCAGCTTAGGGAGCTTAGGTGAGCAGTTCTTC. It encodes CASSLGSLGEQFF.

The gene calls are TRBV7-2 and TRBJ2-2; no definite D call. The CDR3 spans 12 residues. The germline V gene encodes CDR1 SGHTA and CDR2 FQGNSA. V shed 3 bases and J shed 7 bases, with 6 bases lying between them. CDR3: CASSFEVGELFF. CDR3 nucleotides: TGTGCCAGCAGCTTTGAGGTCGGGGAGCTGTTTTTT.

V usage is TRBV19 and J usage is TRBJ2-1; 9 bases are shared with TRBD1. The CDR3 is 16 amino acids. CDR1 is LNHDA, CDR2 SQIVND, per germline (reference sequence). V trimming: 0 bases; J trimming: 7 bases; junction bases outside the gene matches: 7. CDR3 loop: CASSIDRGTGLNEQFF. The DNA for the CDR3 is TGTGCCAGTAGTATAGATCGAGGGACAGGGCTAAATGAGCAGTTCTTC.

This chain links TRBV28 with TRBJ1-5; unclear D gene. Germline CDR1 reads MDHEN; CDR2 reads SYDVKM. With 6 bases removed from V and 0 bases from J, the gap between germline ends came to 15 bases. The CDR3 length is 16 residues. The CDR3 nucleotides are TGTGCCAGCAGCTTAACCGGTTTGTATAGCAATCAGCCCCAGCATTTT. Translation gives CASSLTGLYSNQPQHF.

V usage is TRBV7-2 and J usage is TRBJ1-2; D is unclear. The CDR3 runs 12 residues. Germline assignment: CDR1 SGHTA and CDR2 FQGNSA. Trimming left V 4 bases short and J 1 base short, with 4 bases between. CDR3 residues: CASSYINYGYTF. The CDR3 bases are TGTGCCAGCAGCTATATTAACTATGGCTACACCTTC.

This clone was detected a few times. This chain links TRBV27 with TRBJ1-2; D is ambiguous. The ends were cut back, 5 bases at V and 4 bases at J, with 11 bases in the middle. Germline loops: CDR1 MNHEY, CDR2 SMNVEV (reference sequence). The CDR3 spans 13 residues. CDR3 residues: CASSPERAYGYTF. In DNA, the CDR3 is TGTGCCAGCAGTCCCGAGAGGGCCTATGGCTACACCTTC.

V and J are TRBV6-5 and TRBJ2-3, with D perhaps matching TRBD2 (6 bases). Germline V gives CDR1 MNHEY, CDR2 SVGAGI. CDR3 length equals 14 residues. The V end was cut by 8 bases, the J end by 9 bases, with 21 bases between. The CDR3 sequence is CASSSAGPQITQYF. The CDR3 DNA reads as TGTGCCAGCTCCTCAGCGGGTCCACAGATAACGCAGTATTTT.

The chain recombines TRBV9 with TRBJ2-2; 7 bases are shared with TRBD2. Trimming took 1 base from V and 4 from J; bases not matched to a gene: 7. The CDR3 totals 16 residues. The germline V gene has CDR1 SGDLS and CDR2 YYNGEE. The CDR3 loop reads CASSVSAGVRTGELFF. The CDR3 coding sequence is TGTGCCAGCAGCGTATCGGCGGGGGTCCGCACCGGGGAGCTGTTTTTT. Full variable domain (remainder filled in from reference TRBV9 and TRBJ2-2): DSGVTQTPKHLITATGQRVTLRCSPRSGDLSVYWYQQSLDQGLQFLIQYYNGEERAKGNILERFSAQQFPDLHSELNLSSLELGDSALYFCASSVSAGVRTGELFFGEGSRLTVL.

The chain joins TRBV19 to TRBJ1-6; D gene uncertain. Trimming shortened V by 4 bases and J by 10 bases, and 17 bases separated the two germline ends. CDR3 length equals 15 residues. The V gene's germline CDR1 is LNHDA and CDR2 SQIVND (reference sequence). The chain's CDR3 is CASSKFEGGRSPLHF. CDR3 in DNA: TGTGCCAGTAGTAAATTTGAGGGAGGACGGTCACCCCTCCACTTT.

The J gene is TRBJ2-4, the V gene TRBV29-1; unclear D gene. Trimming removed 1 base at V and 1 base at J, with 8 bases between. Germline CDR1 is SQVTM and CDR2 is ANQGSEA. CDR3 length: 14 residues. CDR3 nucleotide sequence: TGCAGCGTTGAAGGCAGAATGGCCAAAAACATTCAGTACTTC. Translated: CSVEGRMAKNIQYF.

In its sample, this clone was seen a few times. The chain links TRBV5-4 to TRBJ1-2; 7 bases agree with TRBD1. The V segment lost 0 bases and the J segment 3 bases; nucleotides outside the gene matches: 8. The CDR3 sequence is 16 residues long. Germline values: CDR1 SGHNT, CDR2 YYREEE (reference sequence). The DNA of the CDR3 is TGTGCCAGCAGCTTGGCCCTAGGGGGCGCCTACTATGGCTACACCTTC. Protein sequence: CASSLALGGAYYGYTF.

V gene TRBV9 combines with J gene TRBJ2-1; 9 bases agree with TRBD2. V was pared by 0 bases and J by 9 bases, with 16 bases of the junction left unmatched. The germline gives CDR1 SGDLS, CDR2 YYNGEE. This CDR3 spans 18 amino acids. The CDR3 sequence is CASSVGSWRASGEGEQFF. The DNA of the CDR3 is TGTGCCAGCAGCGTAGGTAGCTGGAGGGCTAGCGGGGAGGGTGAGCAGTTCTTC.